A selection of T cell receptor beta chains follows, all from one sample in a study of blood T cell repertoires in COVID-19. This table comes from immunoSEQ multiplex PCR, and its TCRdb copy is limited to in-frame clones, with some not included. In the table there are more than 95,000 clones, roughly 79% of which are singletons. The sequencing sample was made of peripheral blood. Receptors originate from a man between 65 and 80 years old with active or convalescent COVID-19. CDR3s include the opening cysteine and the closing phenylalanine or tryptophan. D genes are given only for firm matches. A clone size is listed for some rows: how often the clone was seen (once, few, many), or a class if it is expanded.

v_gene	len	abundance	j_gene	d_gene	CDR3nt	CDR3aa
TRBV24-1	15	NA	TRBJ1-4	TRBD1	TGTGCCACCAGTGCCCCGGGACAGGGAAGTGAAAAACTGTTTTTT	CATSAPGQGSEKLFF
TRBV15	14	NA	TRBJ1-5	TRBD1	TGTGCCACCAGCGGGGGACAGTACCATCAGCCCCAGCATTTT	CATSGGQYHQPQHF
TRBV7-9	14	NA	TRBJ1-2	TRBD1	TGTGCCAGCAGCCTGGACAGGGGGACCAATGGCTACACCTTC	CASSLDRGTNGYTF
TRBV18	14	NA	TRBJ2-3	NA	TGTGCCAGCTCACCACTTCAGGGTGCAGATACGCAGTATTTT	CASSPLQGADTQYF
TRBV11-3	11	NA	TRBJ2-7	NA	TGTGCCAGCAGCTCCCGGTACGAGCAGTACTTC	CASSSRYEQYF
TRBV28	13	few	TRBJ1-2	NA	TGTGCCAGCAGTCCACTTTCACCGGGACACCGGACCTTC	CASSPLSPGHRTF
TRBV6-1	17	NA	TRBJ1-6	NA	TGTGCCAGCAGTGAAACCGTACAGAGCTCCTATAATTCACCCCTCCACTTT	CASSETVQSSYNSPLHF
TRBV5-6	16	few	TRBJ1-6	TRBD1	TGTGCCAGCAGATCGACAGGGGGCGGCTATAATTCACCCCTCCACTTT	CASRSTGGGYNSPLHF
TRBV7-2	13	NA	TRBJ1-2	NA	TGTGCCAGCAGCGTGGAGGTCCTCTATGGCTACACCTTC	CASSVEVLYGYTF
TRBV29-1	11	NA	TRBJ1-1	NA	TGCAGCGGGGCTTCGCGGCGGGTAGCTTTCTTT	CSGASRRVAFF
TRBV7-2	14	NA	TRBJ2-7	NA	TGTGCCAGCCAGTTGGAAAGCGGAAGGACCGAGCAGTACTTC	CASQLESGRTEQYF
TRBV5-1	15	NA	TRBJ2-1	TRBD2	TGCGCCAGCAGCTTAGTTAGCGGGCTCTACAATGAGCAGTTCTTC	CASSLVSGLYNEQFF
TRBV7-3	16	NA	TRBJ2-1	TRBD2	TGTGCCAGCAGCTTAGATGGCGGGAGTTCCTACAATGAGCAGTTCTTC	CASSLDGGSSYNEQFF
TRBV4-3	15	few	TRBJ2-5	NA	TGCGCCAGCAGCCAGTTCAGGGGCGCCCCAGAGACCCAGTACTTC	CASSQFRGAPETQYF
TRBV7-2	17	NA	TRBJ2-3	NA	TGTGCCAGCAGCTTATCTCCCTCTGGCGGTCCCACAGATACGCAGTATTTT	CASSLSPSGGPTDTQYF
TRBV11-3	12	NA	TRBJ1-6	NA	TGTGCCAGCAGCTTGGCCAATTCACCCCTCCACTTT	CASSLANSPLHF
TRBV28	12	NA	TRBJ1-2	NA	TGTGCCAGCAATACAGCTCTATATGGCTACACCTTC	CASNTALYGYTF
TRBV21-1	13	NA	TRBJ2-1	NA	TGTGCCAGCAGCAAAGACAGACGTAATGAGCAGTTCTTC	CASSKDRRNEQFF
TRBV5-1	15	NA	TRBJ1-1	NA	TGCGCCAGCAGCTTGGTAGGGGTCAGGGACACTGAAGCTTTCTTT	CASSLVGVRDTEAFF
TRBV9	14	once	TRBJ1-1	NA	TGTGCCAGCAGCGTAGGGACAGTGAACACTGAAGCTTTCTTT	CASSVGTVNTEAFF